The clone carrying this TCR beta chain was picked up a small number of times. What it binds is unknown. These data come from a study of CD8 T cells in ankylosing spondylitis. This CDR3 has 17 amino acids. Germline loops: CDR1 SGHRS, CDR2 YFSETQ. Trimming removed 0 bases from V and 0 bases from J; junction bases left unmatched: 7. Library preparation for TCR beta used quantitative 5'-RACE with molecular barcodes. TCRdb processed the 5' RACE reads anew with MiXCR; each CDR3 protein has one entry. The sample holds 500,000 to 550,000 distinct CDR3 sequences, 12% seen once. Study-wide results and caveats: Typical of ankylosing spondylitis blood, it appeared, was a TCR beta motif of under 10 highly homologous variants. Matched synovial fluid from ankylosing spondylitis patients was reported to be enriched for disease-linked clones.

The sample consisted of blood, either unsorted or a sorted T cell fraction (not recorded which). The TCR comes from a male donor with ankylosing spondylitis. V usage is TRBV5-1 and J usage is TRBJ1-1; 8 nucleotides match TRBD1. CDR3 sequence reads: CASSLAGTGYMNTEAFF. DNA for the CDR3: TGCGCCAGCAGCTTGGCCGGGACAGGCTACATGAACACTGAAGCTTTCTTT.